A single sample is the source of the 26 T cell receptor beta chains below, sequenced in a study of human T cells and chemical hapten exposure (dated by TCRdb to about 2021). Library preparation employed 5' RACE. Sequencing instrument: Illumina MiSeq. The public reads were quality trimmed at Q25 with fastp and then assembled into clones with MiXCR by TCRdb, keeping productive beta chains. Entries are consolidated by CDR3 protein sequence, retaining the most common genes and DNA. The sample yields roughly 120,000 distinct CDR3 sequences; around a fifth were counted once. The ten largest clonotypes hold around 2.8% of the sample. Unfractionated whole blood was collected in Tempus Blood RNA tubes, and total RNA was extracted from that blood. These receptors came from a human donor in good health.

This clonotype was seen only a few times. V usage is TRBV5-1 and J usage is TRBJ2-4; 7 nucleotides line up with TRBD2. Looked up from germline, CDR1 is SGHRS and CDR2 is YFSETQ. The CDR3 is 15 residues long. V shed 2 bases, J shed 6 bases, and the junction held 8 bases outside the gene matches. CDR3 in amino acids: CASSLVGGSGNIQYF. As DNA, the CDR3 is TGCGCCAGCAGCTTAGTTGGCGGGAGTGGAAACATTCAGTACTTC.

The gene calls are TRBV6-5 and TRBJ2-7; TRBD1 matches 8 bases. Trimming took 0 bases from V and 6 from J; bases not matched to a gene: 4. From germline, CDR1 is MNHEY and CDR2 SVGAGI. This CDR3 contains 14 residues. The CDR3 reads CASSYSSRGREQYF. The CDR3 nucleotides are TGTGCCAGCAGTTACTCGAGCAGGGGGCGCGAGCAGTACTTC.

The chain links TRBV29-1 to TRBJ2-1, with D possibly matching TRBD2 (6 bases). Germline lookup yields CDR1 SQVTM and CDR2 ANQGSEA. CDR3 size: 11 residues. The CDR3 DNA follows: TGCACCGGGACTTTTGGGAATGAGCAGTTCTTC. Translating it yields CTGTFGNEQFF.

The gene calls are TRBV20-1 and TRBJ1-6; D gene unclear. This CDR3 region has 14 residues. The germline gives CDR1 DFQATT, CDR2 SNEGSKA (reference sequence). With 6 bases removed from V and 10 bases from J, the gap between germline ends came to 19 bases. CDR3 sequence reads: CSAGQIGRRSPLHF. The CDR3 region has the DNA TGCAGTGCCGGGCAGATAGGGAGGAGGTCACCCCTCCACTTT.

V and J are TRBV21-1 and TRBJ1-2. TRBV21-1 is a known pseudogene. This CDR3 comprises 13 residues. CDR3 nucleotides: TGTGCCAGCACACCTCTCGAGGGTTATGGCTACACCTTC. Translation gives CASTPLEGYGYTF.

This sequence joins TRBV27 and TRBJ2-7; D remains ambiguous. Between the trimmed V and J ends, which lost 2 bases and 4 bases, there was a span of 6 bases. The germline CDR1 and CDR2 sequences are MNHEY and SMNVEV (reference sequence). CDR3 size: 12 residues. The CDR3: CASSLPSYEQYF. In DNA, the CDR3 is TGTGCCAGCAGTTTACCTTCTTACGAGCAGTACTTC.

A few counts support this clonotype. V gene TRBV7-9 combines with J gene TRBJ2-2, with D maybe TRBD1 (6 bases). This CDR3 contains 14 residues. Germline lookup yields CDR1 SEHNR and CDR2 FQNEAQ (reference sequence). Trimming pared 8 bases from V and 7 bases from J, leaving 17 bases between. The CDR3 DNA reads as TGTGCCAGCTCAGGGGAGCTCCCTGACGGGGAGCTGTTTTTT. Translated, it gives CASSGELPDGELFF.

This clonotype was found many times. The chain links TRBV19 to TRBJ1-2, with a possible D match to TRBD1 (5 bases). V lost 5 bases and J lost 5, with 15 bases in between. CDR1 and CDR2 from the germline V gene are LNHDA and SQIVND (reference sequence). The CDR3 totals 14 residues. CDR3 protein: CASSASGTLYGYTF. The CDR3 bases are TGTGCCAGTAGTGCCTCCGGGACCCTATATGGCTACACCTTC.

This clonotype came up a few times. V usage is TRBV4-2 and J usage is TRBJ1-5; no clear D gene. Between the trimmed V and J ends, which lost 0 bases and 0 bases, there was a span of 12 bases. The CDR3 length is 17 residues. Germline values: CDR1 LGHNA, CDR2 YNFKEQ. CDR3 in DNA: TGTGCCAGCAGCCAAGACGGTAACGGGGATAGCAATCAGCCCCAGCATTTT. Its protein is CASSQDGNGDSNQPQHF.

Here the CDR3 reads CATSDAPSYGYTF. Here the CDR3 DNA reads TGTGCCACCAGTGACGCTCCCAGCTATGGCTACACCTTC. The V call is TRBV24-1, the J call TRBJ1-2; no firm D call. This CDR3 has 13 residues. Germline loops: CDR1 KGHDR, CDR2 SFDVKD. The germline V and J ends were trimmed by 4 bases and 4 bases, with 9 bases remaining between them.

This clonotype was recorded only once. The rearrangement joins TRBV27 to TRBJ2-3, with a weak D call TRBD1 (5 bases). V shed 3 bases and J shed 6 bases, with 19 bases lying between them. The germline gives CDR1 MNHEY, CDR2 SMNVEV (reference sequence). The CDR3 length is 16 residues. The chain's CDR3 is CASSLDRQLYSDTQYF. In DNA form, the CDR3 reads TGTGCCAGCAGTTTGGACCGACAGCTATACTCGGATACGCAGTATTTT.

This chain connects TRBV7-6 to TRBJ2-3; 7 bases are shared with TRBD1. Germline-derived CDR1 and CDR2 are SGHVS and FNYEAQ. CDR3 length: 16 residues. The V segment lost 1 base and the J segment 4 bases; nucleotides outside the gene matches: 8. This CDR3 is CASSLVIKGAADTQYF. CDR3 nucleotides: TGTGCCAGCAGCTTAGTTATCAAGGGGGCGGCAGATACGCAGTATTTT.

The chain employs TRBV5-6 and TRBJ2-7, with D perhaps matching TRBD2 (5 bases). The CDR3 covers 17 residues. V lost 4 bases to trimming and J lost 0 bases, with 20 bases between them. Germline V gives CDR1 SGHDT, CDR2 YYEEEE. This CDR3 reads CASSRRTDPEASYEQYF. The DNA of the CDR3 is TGTGCCAGCAGCCGACGGACTGACCCGGAGGCCTCCTACGAGCAGTACTTC.

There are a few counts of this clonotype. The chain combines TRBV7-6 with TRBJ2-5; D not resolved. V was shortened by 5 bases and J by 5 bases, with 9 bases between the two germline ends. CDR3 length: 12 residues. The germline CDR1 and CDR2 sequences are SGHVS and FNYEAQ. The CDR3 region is CASSQNSETQYF. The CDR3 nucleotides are TGTGCCAGCAGCCAAAACAGCGAGACCCAGTACTTC.

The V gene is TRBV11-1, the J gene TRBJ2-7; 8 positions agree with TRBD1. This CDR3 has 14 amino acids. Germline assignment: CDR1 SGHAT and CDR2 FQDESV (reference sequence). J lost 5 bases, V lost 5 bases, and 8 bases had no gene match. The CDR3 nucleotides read TGTGCCAGCAGCCCCTCCAGGGGGCTGGACGAGCAGTACTTC. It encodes CASSPSRGLDEQYF.

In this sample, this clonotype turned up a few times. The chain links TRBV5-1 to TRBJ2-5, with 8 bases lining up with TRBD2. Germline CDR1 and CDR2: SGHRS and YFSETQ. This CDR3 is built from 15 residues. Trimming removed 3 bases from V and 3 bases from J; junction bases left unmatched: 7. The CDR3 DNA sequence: TGCGCCAGCAGCTCGACTAGCGTGAGGGAAGAGACCCAGTACTTC. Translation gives CASSSTSVREETQYF.

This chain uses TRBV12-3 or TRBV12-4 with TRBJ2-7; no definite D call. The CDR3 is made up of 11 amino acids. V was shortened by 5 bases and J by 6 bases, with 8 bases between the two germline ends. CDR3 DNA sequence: TGTGCCAGCAGTACCCCTTTCGAGCAGTACTTC. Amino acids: CASSTPFEQYF.

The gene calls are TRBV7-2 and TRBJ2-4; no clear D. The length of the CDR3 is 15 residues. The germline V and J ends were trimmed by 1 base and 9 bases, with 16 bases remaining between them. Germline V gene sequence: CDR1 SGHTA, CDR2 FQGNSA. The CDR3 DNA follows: TGTGCCAGCAGCTTAGGTTCGCAAGATCGATCCATTCAGTACTTC. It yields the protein CASSLGSQDRSIQYF.

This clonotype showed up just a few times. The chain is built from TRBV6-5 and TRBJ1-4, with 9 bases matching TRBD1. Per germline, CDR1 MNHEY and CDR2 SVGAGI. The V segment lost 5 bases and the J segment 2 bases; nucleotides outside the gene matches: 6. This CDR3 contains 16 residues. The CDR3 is CASSSRDRATNEKLFF. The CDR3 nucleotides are TGTGCCAGCAGTAGCCGGGACAGGGCGACTAATGAAAAACTGTTTTTT.

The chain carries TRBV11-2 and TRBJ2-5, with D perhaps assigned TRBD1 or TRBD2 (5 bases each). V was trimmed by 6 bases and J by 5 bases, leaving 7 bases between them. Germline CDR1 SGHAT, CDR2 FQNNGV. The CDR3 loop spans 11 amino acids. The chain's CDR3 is CASRRGETQYF. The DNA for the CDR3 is TGTGCCAGCAGGAGGGGTGAGACCCAGTACTTC.

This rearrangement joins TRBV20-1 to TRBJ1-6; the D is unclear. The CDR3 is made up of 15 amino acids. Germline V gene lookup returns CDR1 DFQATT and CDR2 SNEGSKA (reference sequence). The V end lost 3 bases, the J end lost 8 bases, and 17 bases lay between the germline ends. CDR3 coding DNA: TGCAGTGCTAGCCGTAGGCAGGCAACCTATTCACCCCTCCACTTT. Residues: CSASRRQATYSPLHF.

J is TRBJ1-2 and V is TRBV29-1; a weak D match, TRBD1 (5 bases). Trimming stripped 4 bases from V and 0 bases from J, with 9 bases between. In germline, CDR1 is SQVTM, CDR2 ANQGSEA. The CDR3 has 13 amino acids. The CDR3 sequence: CSVGQRANYGYTF. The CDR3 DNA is TGCAGCGTTGGACAGCGAGCTAACTATGGCTACACCTTC.

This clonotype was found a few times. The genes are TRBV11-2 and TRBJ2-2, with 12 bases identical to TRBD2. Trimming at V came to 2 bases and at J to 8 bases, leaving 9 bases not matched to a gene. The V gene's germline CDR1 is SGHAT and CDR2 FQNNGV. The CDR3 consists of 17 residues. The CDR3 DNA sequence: TGTGCCAGCAGCTTACGACTAGCGGGGGATGGTTGGGGGGAGCTGTTTTTT. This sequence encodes CASSLRLAGDGWGELFF. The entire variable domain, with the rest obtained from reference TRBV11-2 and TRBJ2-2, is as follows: EAGVAQSPRYKIIEKRQSVAFWCNPISGHATLYWYQQILGQGPKLLIQFQNNGVVDDSQLPKDRFSAERLKGVDSTLKIQPAKLEDSAVYLCASSLRLAGDGWGELFFGEGSRLTVL.

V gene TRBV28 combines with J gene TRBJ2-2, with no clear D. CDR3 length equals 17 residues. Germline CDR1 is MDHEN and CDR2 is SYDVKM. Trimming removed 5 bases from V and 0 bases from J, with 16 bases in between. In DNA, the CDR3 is TGTGCCAGCAGTCCCCTTGACTCCGCGGCGAACACCGGGGAGCTGTTTTTT. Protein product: CASSPLDSAANTGELFF.

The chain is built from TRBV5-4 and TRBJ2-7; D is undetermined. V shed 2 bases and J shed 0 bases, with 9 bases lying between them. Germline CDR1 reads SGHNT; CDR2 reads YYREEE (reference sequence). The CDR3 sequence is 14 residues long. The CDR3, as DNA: TGTGCCAGCAGCTTCGGCGCGAGCTCCTACGAGCAGTACTTC. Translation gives CASSFGASSYEQYF.

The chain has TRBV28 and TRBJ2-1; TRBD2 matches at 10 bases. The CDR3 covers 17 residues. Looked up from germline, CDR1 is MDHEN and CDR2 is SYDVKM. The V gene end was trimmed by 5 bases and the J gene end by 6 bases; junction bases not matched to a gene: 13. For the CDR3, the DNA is TGTGCCAGCAGTCTACCCCTAGCGGGAGTGAAGGGCAATGAGCAGTTCTTC. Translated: CASSLPLAGVKGNEQFF.